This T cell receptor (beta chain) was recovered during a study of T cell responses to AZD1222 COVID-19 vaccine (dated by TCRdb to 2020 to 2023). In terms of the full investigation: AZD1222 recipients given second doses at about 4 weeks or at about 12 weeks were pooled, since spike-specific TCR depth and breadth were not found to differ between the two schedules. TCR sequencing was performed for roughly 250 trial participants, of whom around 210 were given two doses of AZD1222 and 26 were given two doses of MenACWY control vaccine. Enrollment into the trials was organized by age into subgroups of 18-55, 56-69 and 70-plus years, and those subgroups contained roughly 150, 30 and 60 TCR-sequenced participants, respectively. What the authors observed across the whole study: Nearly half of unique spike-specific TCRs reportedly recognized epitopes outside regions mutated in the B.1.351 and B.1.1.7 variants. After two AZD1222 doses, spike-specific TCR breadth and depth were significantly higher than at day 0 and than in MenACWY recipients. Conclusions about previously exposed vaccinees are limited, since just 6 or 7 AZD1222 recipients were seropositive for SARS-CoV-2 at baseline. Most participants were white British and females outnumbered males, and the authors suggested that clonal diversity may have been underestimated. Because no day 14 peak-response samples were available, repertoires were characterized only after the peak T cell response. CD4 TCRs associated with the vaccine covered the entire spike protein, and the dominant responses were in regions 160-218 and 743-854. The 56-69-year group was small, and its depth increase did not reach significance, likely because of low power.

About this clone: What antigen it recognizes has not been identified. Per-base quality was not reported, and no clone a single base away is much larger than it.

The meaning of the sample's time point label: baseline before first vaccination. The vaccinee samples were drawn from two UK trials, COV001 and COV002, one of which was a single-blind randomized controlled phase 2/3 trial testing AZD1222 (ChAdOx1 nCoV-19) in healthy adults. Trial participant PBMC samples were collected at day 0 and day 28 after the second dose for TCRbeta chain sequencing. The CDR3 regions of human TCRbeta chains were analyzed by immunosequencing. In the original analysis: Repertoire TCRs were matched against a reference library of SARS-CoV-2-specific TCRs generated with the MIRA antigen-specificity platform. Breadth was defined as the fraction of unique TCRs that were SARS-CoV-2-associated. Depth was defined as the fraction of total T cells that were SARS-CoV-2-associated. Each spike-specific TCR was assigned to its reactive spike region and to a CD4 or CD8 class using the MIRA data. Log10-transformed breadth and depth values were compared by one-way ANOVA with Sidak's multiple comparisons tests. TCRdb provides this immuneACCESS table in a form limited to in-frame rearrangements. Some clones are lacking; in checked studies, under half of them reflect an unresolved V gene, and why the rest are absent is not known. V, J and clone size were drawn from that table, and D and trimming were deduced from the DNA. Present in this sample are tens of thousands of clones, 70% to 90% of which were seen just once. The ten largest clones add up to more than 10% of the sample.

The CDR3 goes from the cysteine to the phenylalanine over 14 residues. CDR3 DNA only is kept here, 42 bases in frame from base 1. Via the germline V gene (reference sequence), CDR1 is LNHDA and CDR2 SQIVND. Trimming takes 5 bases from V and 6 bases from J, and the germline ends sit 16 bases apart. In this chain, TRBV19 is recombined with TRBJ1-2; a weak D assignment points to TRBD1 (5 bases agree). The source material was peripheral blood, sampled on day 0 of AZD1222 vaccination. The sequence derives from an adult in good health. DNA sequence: TGTGCCAGTAGTGTCCGGGACGGAATTAATGGCTACACCTTC. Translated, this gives CASSVRDGINGYTF.